The T cell receptor beta chain described here comes from a study of T cells in Graves' hyperthyroidism and ophthalmopathy. Amplified regions were TCR beta CDR3 sequences from RNA transcripts. Using the HTBI primer set, a first-round RT-PCR was run on the TCR CDR3. MiXCR was run by TCRdb on the multiplex PCR reads, yielding one entry per CDR3 protein. The table includes about 620,000 distinct CDR3 sequences, roughly 17% detected once. This clonotype was observed many times. The V gene end was trimmed by 5 bases and the J gene end by 4 bases; junction bases not matched to a gene: 3. CDR3 length: 15 amino acids. Germline V lookup: CDR1 SGHAT, CDR2 FQNNGV.

This chain joins TRBV11-2 and TRBJ2-7, with 15 bases that match TRBD2. The specimen was blood. This sequence originates from a woman in her thirties with Graves' hyperthyroidism. The CDR3 DNA reads TGTGCCAGCAGCAAGGGACTAGCGGGAGGTTACGAGCAGTACTTC. Encoded protein: CASSKGLAGGYEQYF.